This T cell receptor beta chain was recorded in a study of identical twins. The CDR3 runs to 12 residues. Trimming stripped 5 bases from V and 3 bases from J, with 8 bases between. Germline CDR1 is MNHEY and CDR2 is SVGEGT. MiXCR was run by TCRdb on the 5' RACE reads, yielding one entry per CDR3 protein. The sample has approximately 890,000 distinct CDR3 sequences; more than 9% are singletons. This clonotype has more than one count but fewer than ten. The sample was also reused in another study, on yellow fever vaccine responses in identical twins.

The chain recombines TRBV6-2 or TRBV6-3 with TRBJ2-7; D is possibly TRBD2 (5 bases). The sequencing input was PBMCs. This TCR was sampled from a woman aged 18-35 years in good health. CDR3 protein: CASSISGYEQYV. The CDR3 DNA follows: TGTGCCAGCAGTATAAGCGGCTACGAGCAGTACGTC.